This TCR beta chain was identified during a study of regulatory T cells in long-lasting Graves disease. CDR3-region Arm-PCR and iRepertoire HTBI primers produced the TCR beta libraries. TCRdb reanalysed the multiplex PCR reads using MiXCR and keeps one entry per CDR3 protein. The sample has 520,000 or so distinct CDR3 sequences, around 12% seen once. Time point defined: newly diagnosed GD, antithyroid drugs for less than 3 months. Construction of the TCR library relied on RNA isolated from PBMCs. The trim removed 4 bases at V and 0 bases at J, leaving 5 bases unmatched. This CDR3 is built from 15 residues. From germline, CDR1 is PRHDT and CDR2 FYEKMQ (reference sequence). The sample holds many counts of this clonotype. A further study also used this sample, focusing on T cells in Graves' hyperthyroidism and ophthalmopathy. As that report states: Investigators excluded patients with uncontrolled infection, other autoimmune disease, pregnancy or lactation. Each diagnosis drew on symptoms, thyroxine, TRAb, thyroid ultrasound and orbital computed tomography findings. Most thyroid clonotypes that were expanded above 0.001 also turned up in blood.

The chain employs TRBV13 and TRBJ2-7, with 8 bases matching TRBD2. The receptor's source is a woman in her 30s with Graves disease. This material consisted of peripheral blood mononuclear cells (PBMCs), taken at new diagnosis, from a patient treated with antithyroid drugs. CDR3 sequence: CASSSRGDGSYEQYF. The CDR3 nucleotides read TGTGCCAGCAGCTCGCGGGGGGACGGCTCCTACGAGCAGTACTTC.